This entry concerns a single T cell receptor beta chain. Antigen: not known. The data originate from a study of neoadjuvant anti-PD-1 for oral cavity cancer. Background on the study: Patients without progression got a fourth dose around day 43.

Notes on the study in general: TCR analyses covered only a few patients per response group. Higher pretreatment blood Treg/Th17 ratios correlated with higher pretreatment blood and lower post-treatment tumor TCRbeta clonality.

CDR3 size: 16 residues. The V gene's germline CDR1 is SGHVS and CDR2 FNYEAQ. The V gene lost 2 bases and the J gene lost 0 bases, with 12 bases spanning the gap. Time point specified: after neoadjuvant nivolumab, at surgical resection. These oral cavity squamous cell carcinomas were HPV-negative and locally advanced. This table comes from immunoSEQ multiplex PCR, and its TCRdb copy is limited to in-frame clones, with some not included. The sample carries 13,000 to 15,000 clones, around 76% recorded once. The origin of this receptor is a person between 40 and 85 years old with oral cavity squamous cell carcinoma. The sample here was PBMCs, taken after nivolumab (anti-PD-1) treatment. The chain joins TRBV7-6 to TRBJ2-3; no definite D call. CDR3 sequence (DNA): TGTGCCAGCAGCTTATCGACTGCTGCTAGCACAGATACGCAGTATTTT. The encoded protein is CASSLSTAASTDTQYF.